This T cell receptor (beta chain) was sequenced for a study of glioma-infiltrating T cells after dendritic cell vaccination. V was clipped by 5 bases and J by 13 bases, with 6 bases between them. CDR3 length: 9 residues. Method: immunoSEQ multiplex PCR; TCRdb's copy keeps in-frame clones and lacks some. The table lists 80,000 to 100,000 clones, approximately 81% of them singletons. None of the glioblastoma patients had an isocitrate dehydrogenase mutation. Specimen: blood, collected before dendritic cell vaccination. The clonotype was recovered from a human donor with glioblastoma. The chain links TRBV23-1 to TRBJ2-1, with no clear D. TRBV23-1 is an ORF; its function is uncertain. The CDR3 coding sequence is TGCGCCAGCAGTATCTTCCAGTTCTTC. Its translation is CASSIFQFF.